This T cell receptor beta chain was identified during a study of tumor-infiltrating lymphocytes in localized non-small cell lung cancer. In the study overall: The cohort mixed smokers and never-smokers, several histologies, and some post-neoadjuvant-chemotherapy samples. Each patient gave resected tumor and non-adjacent uninvolved lung tissue.

This CDR3 is 17 amino acids long. The germline V gene encodes CDR1 SGHAT and CDR2 FQDESV (reference sequence). Trimming took 5 bases from V and 9 from J; bases not matched to a gene: 18. Some clones are missing from TCRdb's copy, which holds only in-frame ones; the method was immunoSEQ multiplex PCR. The data show more than 5,500 clones, 65% to 75% seen once. This sequence originates from a human donor with non-small cell lung cancer. The rearrangement links TRBV11-1 to TRBJ2-1, with 8 bases aligning to TRBD2. Sequences were obtained from lung tumor tissue. The CDR3 loop is CASSPGGGRGDFAEQFF. The CDR3, as DNA: TGTGCCAGCAGCCCCGGAGGGGGGCGGGGGGACTTCGCTGAGCAGTTCTTC.